One sample yielded the 28 T cell receptor beta chains listed below, sequenced in a study of cytomegalovirus exposure and HLA in healthy donors. Researchers ran the PCR with 60 Vbeta and 13 Jbeta primers. Method: immunoSEQ multiplex PCR; TCRdb's copy keeps in-frame clones and lacks some. In all, the sample yields 150,000 or so clones. The sequencing sample was made of PBMCs. The receptors were gathered from a woman in her forties or fifties in good health and CMV-seronegative.

The chain carries TRBV6-5 and TRBJ1-5; 7 positions agree with TRBD1. CDR3 length: 13 amino acids. Germline CDR1 MNHEY, CDR2 SVGAGI. The J segment lost 5 bases and the V segment lost 10 bases, leaving 8 bases of the junction unmatched. CDR3 in amino acids: CATSPGTDQPQHF. As DNA, the CDR3 is TGTGCCACATCCCCGGGGACAGATCAGCCCCAGCATTTT.

J is TRBJ2-1 and V is TRBV11-3; tentatively, D is TRBD1 (6 bases). The CDR3 is 14 residues long. Trimming left V 1 base short and J 8 bases short, with 12 bases between. Per the germline V gene, CDR1 is SGHNT and CDR2 is YENEEA. The CDR3 DNA sequence: TGTGCCAGCAGCTTAGTAAGTGGGGGCGATGAGCAGTTCTTC. The encoded protein is CASSLVSGGDEQFF.

The chain recombines TRBV25-1 with TRBJ1-5; a possible D gene is TRBD1 (5 bases). V lost 1 base to trimming and J lost 5 bases, with 6 bases between them. Germline V lookup: CDR1 MGHDK, CDR2 SYGVNS. This CDR3 is 13 amino acids long. CDR3 in DNA: TGTGCCAGCAGTGAATGGGGGGATCAGCCCCAGCATTTT. Translated, it gives CASSEWGDQPQHF.

V and J are TRBV4-1 and TRBJ2-1; 8 nucleotides match TRBD2. V shed 3 bases and J 8 bases; nucleotides not matched to a gene: 15. This CDR3 has 17 amino acids. The germline CDR1 and CDR2 sequences are MGHRA and YSYEKL. DNA of the CDR3: TGCGCCAGCAGCCATCCACCCGGGACTAGGAAAGGAGATGAGCAGTTCTTC. This gives the protein CASSHPPGTRKGDEQFF.

The genes are TRBV7-6 and TRBJ2-5; the match to TRBD2 covers 8 bases. J was trimmed by 5 bases and V by 5 bases; bases with no gene match: 13. The CDR3 has 16 amino acids. CDR1 is SGHVS, CDR2 FNYEAQ, per germline. The CDR3 sequence: CASSPYASGSGETQYF. In nucleotides, the CDR3 is TGTGCCAGCAGCCCCTATGCGAGCGGGAGCGGGGAGACCCAGTACTTC.

The rearrangement uses TRBV19 and TRBJ2-1, with TRBD2 matching 7 bases. CDR1 is LNHDA, CDR2 SQIVND, per germline (reference sequence). V lost 6 bases and J lost 5; bases outside the gene matches: 4. This CDR3 has 13 amino acids. This CDR3 reads CASSLGLDNEQFF. CDR3 bases: TGTGCCAGTAGCCTAGGACTAGACAATGAGCAGTTCTTC.

The CDR3 bases are TGTGCCAGCAGCCAGGTTCGAGTCCCAGATACGCAGTATTTT. Amino acid sequence: CASSQVRVPDTQYF. The V gene is TRBV7-8, the J gene TRBJ2-3; D is ambiguous. V lost 5 bases and J lost 4, with 13 bases in between. CDR3 size: 14 residues. Germline V lookup: CDR1 SGHVS, CDR2 FQNEAQ.

This chain joins TRBV30 and TRBJ2-2, with 7 nucleotides matching TRBD2. The CDR3 consists of 14 residues. Germline CDR1 GTSNPN, CDR2 SVGIG (reference sequence). The J segment lost 7 bases and the V segment lost 2 bases, leaving 7 bases of the junction unmatched. The CDR3 region has the DNA TGTGCCTGGAGTTGGGGGGAGGGTGGCGGGGAGCTGTTTTTT. It specifies CAWSWGEGGGELFF.

The gene calls are TRBV4-1 and TRBJ2-1; no definite D call. The CDR3 consists of 13 residues. CDR1 MGHRA and CDR2 YSYEKL come from the germline V gene. V was clipped by 2 bases and J by 10 bases, with 12 bases between them. CDR3 amino acids: CASSQNNVREQFF. The CDR3 nucleotides read TGCGCCAGCAGCCAAAATAATGTGCGGGAGCAGTTCTTC.

This sequence joins TRBV30 and TRBJ1-1; weak D call: TRBD1 (5 bases). The CDR3 is 13 residues long. Germline-derived CDR1 and CDR2 are GTSNPN and SVGIG (reference sequence). V was cut by 0 bases and J by 4 bases, with 9 bases left in between. CDR3 in DNA: TGTGCCTGGAGTGTCGGGGGTACCACTGAAGCTTTCTTT. It specifies CAWSVGGTTEAFF.

The J gene is TRBJ2-5, the V gene TRBV7-2, with TRBD2 identical over 8 bases. Trimming cost V 4 bases and J 6 bases; bases outside gene matches: 7. Per the germline V gene, CDR1 is SGHTA and CDR2 is FQGNSA. The CDR3 is 14 amino acids. CDR3 in amino acids: CASSYVGLGQTQYF. CDR3 nucleotide sequence: TGTGCCAGCAGCTACGTGGGACTAGGACAGACCCAGTACTTC.

The chain has TRBV4-1 and TRBJ2-3; D perhaps matches TRBD2 (6 bases). This CDR3 has 17 residues. Germline V gene sequence: CDR1 MGHRA, CDR2 YSYEKL. The V end was cut by 7 bases, the J end by 1 base, with 21 bases between. CDR3 sequence (DNA): TGCGCCAGCAAGGTTGTCGGGGGAGGTATGGGCACAGATACGCAGTATTTT. Its protein is CASKVVGGGMGTDTQYF.

A word on this clone: The sample holds other DNA sequences that translate to the same CDR3. This chain uses TRBV7-2 with TRBJ1-1; D uncertain. CDR1 and CDR2 from the germline V gene are SGHTA and FQGNSA. This CDR3 comprises 12 residues. V dropped 5 bases and J dropped 14 bases, with 18 bases sitting between them. The CDR3 bases are TGTGCCAGCAGCCCCACGAGGGTTTGGGCCTTCTTT. This sequence encodes CASSPTRVWAFF.

The chain employs TRBV4-1 and TRBJ1-1; D may be TRBD1 (5 bases). The CDR3 totals 15 residues. The germline V and J ends were trimmed by 2 bases and 0 bases, with 10 bases remaining between them. Germline assignment: CDR1 MGHRA and CDR2 YSYEKL. CDR3 bases: TGCGCCAGCAGCCAACAGGGTGCCCTGAACACTGAAGCTTTCTTT. It encodes CASSQQGALNTEAFF.

The chain joins TRBV19 to TRBJ1-1; the D gene is possibly TRBD1 (5 bases). The V gene lost 7 bases and the J gene lost 0 bases, with 18 bases spanning the gap. There are 16 residues in the CDR3. Looked up from germline, CDR1 is LNHDA and CDR2 is SQIVND (reference sequence). The CDR3 nucleotides read TGTGCCAGTACCAAGGGCCGACAGCCGATGAACACTGAAGCTTTCTTT. Its protein product is CASTKGRQPMNTEAFF.

This chain joins TRBV30 and TRBJ2-7; D possibly corresponds to TRBD1 (6 bases). The germline V and J ends were trimmed by 2 bases and 1 base, with 15 bases remaining between them. Germline V lookup: CDR1 GTSNPN, CDR2 SVGIG (reference sequence). The CDR3 runs 15 residues. The CDR3 region has the DNA TGTGCCTGGAGTCCCGGACAGCCGCCGTCCTACGAGCAGTACTTC. The encoded protein is CAWSPGQPPSYEQYF.

This chain uses TRBV7-3 with TRBJ2-5; TRBD1 might be the D (6 bases). The ends were cut back, 6 bases at V and 2 bases at J, with 19 bases in the middle. Germline V lookup: CDR1 SGHTA, CDR2 FQGTGA. The CDR3 is 16 residues long. CDR3 nucleotides: TGTGCCAGCAGTCCTCAAGGGGGATACATACAAGAGACCCAGTACTTC. This encodes CASSPQGGYIQETQYF.

The chain uses TRBV6-5 and TRBJ2-7; D is possibly TRBD2 (6 bases). The length of the CDR3 is 15 residues. Trimming removed 6 bases at V and 4 bases at J, with 19 bases between. The V gene's germline CDR1 is MNHEY and CDR2 SVGAGI. Written as DNA, the CDR3 is TGTGCCAGCAGCCCAATGGGAGGCGGGGTGTACGAGCAGTACTTC. Residues: CASSPMGGGVYEQYF.

This chain connects TRBV18 to TRBJ2-5; TRBD1 aligns across 9 bases. V shed 3 bases, J shed 3 bases, and the junction held 11 bases outside the gene matches. The germline V gene has CDR1 KGHSH and CDR2 LQKENI. This CDR3 has 17 amino acids. CDR3 region: CASSPQSGGQGKETQYF. Written as DNA, the CDR3 is TGTGCCAGCTCACCCCAGTCGGGGGGACAGGGAAAAGAGACCCAGTACTTC.

This chain links TRBV5-1 with TRBJ1-1; the match to TRBD1 covers 11 bases. The germline gives CDR1 SGHRS, CDR2 YFSETQ. Trimming at V came to 2 bases and at J to 1 base, leaving 1 base not matched to a gene. The CDR3 extends over 15 amino acids. DNA for the CDR3: TGCGCCAGCAGCTTCGGGACAGGGGGGAACACTGAAGCTTTCTTT. Encoded protein: CASSFGTGGNTEAFF.

The chain uses TRBV15 and TRBJ2-7; tentative D call: TRBD1 (6 bases). This CDR3 is built from 15 residues. The V gene's germline CDR1 is LNHNV and CDR2 YYDKDF (reference sequence). Trimming stripped 5 bases from V and 5 bases from J, with 19 bases between. CDR3 in amino acids: CATSQGRGAIHEQYF. The CDR3, as DNA: TGTGCCACCAGCCAGGGGCGAGGGGCAATCCACGAGCAGTACTTC.

The gene calls are TRBV7-2 and TRBJ2-7; 9 bases align to TRBD1. The length of the CDR3 is 15 residues. J was trimmed by 4 bases and V by 1 base; bases with no gene match: 5. Germline values: CDR1 SGHTA, CDR2 FQGNSA. CDR3 bases: TGTGCCAGCAGCTTAGAGTCGGGACAGGGTTACGAGCAGTACTTC. It specifies CASSLESGQGYEQYF.

This chain uses TRBV19 with TRBJ2-7, with 10 bases matching TRBD2. Looked up from germline, CDR1 is LNHDA and CDR2 is SQIVND (reference sequence). Trimming cost V 5 bases and J 2 bases; bases outside gene matches: 12. There are 17 residues in the CDR3. This CDR3 reads CASSVSSGGPLPYEQYF. The CDR3, as DNA: TGTGCCAGTAGTGTTTCTAGCGGGGGCCCTCTGCCCTACGAGCAGTACTTC.

The genes are TRBV28 and TRBJ1-1; 10 bases map to TRBD1. Unmatched junction bases numbered 7, after V lost 2 bases and J lost 10 bases. Germline lookup yields CDR1 MDHEN and CDR2 SYDVKM. The CDR3 sequence is 14 residues long. CDR3 in amino acids: CASSLPDRGQVAFF. In nucleotides, the CDR3 is TGTGCCAGCAGTTTACCCGACAGGGGGCAGGTAGCTTTCTTT.

The chain joins TRBV7-3 to TRBJ2-2; TRBD2 matches at 8 bases. With V trimmed by 3 bases and J by 5 bases, 8 bases remained unmatched. The CDR3 length is 16 residues. CDR1 SGHTA and CDR2 FQGTGA come from the germline V gene. The CDR3 DNA reads as TGTGCCAGCAGCTTCTCCGGGACTAGAAGGACCGGGGAGCTGTTTTTT. It specifies CASSFSGTRRTGELFF.

The CDR3 DNA reads TGTGCCAGCAGTTCAGGTTATGGCTACACCTTC. Residues: CASSSGYGYTF. The genes are TRBV6-5 and TRBJ1-2; D is unresolved. The CDR3 has 11 amino acids. V lost 4 bases to trimming and J lost 5 bases, with 5 bases between them. Germline loops: CDR1 MNHEY, CDR2 SVGAGI.

CDR3: CASQLGRGPYEQYF. In DNA, the CDR3 is TGTGCCAGCCAGCTTGGTAGGGGGCCCTACGAGCAGTACTTC. The chain recombines TRBV6-6 with TRBJ2-7; TRBD1 agrees at 7 bases. The CDR3 length is 14 residues. The V gene end was trimmed by 8 bases and the J gene end by 2 bases; junction bases not matched to a gene: 9. In germline, CDR1 is MNHNY, CDR2 SVGAGI (reference sequence).

The chain employs TRBV19 and TRBJ1-2; 7 bases agree with TRBD1. Germline V CDR1 and CDR2: LNHDA, SQIVND (reference sequence). Trimming took 4 bases from V and 5 from J; bases not matched to a gene: 7. The CDR3 consists of 14 residues. The DNA for the CDR3 is TGTGCCAGTAGTAGCCCGGACAGGCTATATGGCTACACCTTC. Translating it yields CASSSPDRLYGYTF.